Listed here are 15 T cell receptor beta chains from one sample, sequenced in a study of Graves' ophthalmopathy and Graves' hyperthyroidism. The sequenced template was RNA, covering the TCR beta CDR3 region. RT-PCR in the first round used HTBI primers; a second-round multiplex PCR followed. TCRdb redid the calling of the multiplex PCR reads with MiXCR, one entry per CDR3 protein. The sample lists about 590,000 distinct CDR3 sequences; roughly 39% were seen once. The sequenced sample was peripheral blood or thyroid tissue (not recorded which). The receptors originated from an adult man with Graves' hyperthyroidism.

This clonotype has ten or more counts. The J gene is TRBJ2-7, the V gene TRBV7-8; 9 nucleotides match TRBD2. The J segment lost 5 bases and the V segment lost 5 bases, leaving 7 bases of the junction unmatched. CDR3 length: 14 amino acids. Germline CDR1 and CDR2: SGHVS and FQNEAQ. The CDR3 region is CASSTSGRTNEQYF. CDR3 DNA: TGTGCCAGCAGCACGAGCGGGAGGACCAACGAGCAGTACTTC.

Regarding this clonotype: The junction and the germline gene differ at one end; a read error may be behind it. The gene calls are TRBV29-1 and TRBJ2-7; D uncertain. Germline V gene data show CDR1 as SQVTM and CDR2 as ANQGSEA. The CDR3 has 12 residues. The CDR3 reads CSVTSSPYKQYF. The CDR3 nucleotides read TGCAGCGTCACATCCAGCCCCTACAAGCAGTACTTC.

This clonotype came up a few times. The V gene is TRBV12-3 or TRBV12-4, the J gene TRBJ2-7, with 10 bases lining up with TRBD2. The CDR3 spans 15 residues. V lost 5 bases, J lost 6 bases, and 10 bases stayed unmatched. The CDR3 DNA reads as TGTGCCAGCAGTCCCCAGAGCGGGGGGGTTTTCGAGCAGTACTTC. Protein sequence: CASSPQSGGVFEQYF.

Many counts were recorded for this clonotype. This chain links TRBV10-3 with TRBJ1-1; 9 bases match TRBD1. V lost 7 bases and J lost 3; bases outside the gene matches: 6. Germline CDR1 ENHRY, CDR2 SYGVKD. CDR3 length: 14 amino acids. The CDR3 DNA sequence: TGTGCCATCAATACAGGGGGCTACGACACTGAAGCTTTCTTT. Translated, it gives CAINTGGYDTEAFF.

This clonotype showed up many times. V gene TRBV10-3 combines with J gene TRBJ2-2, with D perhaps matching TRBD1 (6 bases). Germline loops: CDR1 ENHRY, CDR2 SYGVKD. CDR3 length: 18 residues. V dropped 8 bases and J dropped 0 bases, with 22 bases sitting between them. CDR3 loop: CAIPKGQGKPANTGELFF. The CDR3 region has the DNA TGTGCCATCCCGAAGGGGCAGGGGAAGCCCGCGAACACCGGGGAGCTGTTTTTT.

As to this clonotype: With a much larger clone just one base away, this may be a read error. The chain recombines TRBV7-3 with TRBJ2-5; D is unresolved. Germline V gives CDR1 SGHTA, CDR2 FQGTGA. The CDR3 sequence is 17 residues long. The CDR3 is CASSLHPFRRIQGTQYF. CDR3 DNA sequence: TGCGCCAGCAGCTTGCACCCGTTCCGGCGGATACAAGGGACCCAGTACTTC. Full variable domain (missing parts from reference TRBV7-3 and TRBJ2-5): GAGVSQTPSNKVTEKGKYVELRCDPISGHTALYWYRQSLGQGPEFLIYFQGTGAADDSGLPNDRFFAVRPEGSVSTLKIQRTERGDSAVYLCASSLHPFRRIQGTQYFGPGTRLLVL.

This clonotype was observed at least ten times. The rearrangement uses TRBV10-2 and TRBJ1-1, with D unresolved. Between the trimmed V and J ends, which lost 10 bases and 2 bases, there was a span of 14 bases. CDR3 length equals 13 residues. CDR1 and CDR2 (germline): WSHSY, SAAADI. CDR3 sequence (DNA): TGCGCCAAAGGCCCCGGGCGCAACACTGAAGCTTTCTTT. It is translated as CAKGPGRNTEAFF.

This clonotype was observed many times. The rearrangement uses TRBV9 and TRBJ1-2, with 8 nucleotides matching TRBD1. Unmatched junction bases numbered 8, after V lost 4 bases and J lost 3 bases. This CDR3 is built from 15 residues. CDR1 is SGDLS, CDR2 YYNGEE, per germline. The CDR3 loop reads CASSTLQGADYGYTF. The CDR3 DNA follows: TGTGCCAGCAGCACATTGCAGGGGGCTGACTATGGCTACACCTTC.

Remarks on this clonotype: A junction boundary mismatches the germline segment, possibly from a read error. CDR3 in DNA: TGTGCCTGGAGTGTATCCGCGGCCAGACACTTC. Its protein is CAWSVSAARHF. J is TRBJ2-4 and V is TRBV30, with D unclear. There are 11 residues in the CDR3. Germline V gene data show CDR1 as GTSNPN and CDR2 as SVGIG (reference sequence).

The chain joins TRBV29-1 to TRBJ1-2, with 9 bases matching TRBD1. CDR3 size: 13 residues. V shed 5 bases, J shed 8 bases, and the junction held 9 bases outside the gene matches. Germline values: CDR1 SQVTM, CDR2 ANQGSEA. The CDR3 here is CSVSGQGTAGYTF. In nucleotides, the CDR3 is TGCAGCGTTTCCGGACAGGGGACGGCGGGCTACACCTTC.

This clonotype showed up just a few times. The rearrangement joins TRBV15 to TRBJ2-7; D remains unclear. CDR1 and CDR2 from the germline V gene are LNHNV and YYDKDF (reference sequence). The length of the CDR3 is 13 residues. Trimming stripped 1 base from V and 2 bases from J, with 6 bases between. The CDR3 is CATSRALTYEQYF. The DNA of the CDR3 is TGTGCCACCAGCAGAGCTCTTACCTACGAGCAGTACTTC.

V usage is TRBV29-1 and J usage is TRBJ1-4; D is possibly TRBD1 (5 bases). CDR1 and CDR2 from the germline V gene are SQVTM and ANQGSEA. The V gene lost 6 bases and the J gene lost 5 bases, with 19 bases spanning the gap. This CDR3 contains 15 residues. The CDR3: CSVAGLAIYNEKLFF. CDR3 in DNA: TGCAGCGTGGCGGGACTAGCGATCTACAATGAAAAACTGTTTTTT. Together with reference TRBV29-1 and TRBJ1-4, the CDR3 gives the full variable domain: SAVISQKPSRDICQRGTSLTIQCQVDSQVTMMFWYRQQPGQSLTLIATANQGSEATYESGFVIDKFPISRPNLTFSTLTVSNMSPEDSSIYLCSVAGLAIYNEKLFFGSGTQLSVL.

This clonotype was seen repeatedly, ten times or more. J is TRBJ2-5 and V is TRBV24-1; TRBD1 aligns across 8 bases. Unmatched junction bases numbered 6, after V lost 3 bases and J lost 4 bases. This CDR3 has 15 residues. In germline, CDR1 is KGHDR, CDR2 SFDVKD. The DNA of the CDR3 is TGTGCCACCAGTGATCATGACAGGGGAGGAGAGACCCAGTACTTC. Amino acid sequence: CATSDHDRGGETQYF.

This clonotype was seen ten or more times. The CDR3 loop reads CASSFLGKREEEEQYF. DNA for the CDR3: TGTGCCAGCAGCTTTTTGGGGAAGCGGGAGGAGGAGGAGCAGTACTTC. V is TRBV7-2 and J is TRBJ2-7; 9 bases match TRBD2. The CDR3 consists of 16 residues. With 3 bases clipped from V and 7 bases from J, the junction kept 13 bases outside the gene matches. Germline values: CDR1 SGHTA, CDR2 FQGNSA.

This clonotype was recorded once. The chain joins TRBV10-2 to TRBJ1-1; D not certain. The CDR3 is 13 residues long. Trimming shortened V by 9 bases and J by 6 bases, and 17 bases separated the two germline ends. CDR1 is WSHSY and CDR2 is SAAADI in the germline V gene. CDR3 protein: CASAPAGLPEAFF. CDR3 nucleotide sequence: TGCGCCAGTGCTCCGGCCGGGCTGCCTGAAGCTTTCTTT.